Listed below are T cell receptor beta chains from one sample, sequenced in a study of OX40 agonist ivuxolimab in advanced cancers. Assay: immunoSEQ multiplex PCR; the TCRdb copy retains only in-frame clones and omits some. The profile covers under 150,000 clones, with around 93% appearing a single time and roughly 0.94% taken by the ten largest. The sequences come from CD4+ or CD8+ T cells sorted from blood, collected in a trial of the OX40 agonist ivuxolimab. These receptor sequences come from an adult with an advanced solid tumor such as melanoma, head and neck, liver or kidney cancer. The CDR3 runs from the conserved cysteine through the conserved F or W. The D gene is left open where the match is weak. Clone sizes are given selectively: once, few, many, or a class where the clone is expanded.

d_call clone_size j_call v_call cdr3_aa cdr3_nt
. . TRBJ1-3 TRBV19 CATRQAPGNTIYF TGTGCCACCCGGCAGGCCCCTGGAAACACCATATATTTT
. . TRBJ2-5 TRBV19 CASSIRWPTQETQYF TGTGCCAGTAGTATTAGGTGGCCCACCCAAGAGACCCAGTACTTC
TRBD1 . TRBJ1-1 TRBV7-9 CASSSQGGHGTEAFF TGTGCCAGCAGCTCCCAGGGGGGGCACGGCACTGAAGCTTTCTTT
. . TRBJ1-5 TRBV4-3 CASSQDRGGFPQHF TGCGCCAGCAGCCAAGATCGCGGTGGGTTCCCCCAGCATTTT
TRBD2 . TRBJ2-1 TRBV7-2 CASSSSGGSYNEQFF TGTGCCAGCAGCAGCAGCGGGGGCTCCTACAATGAGCAGTTCTTC
TRBD1 . TRBJ1-2 TRBV25-1 CASSPPDRDGGYTF TGTGCCAGCAGTCCTCCGGACAGGGACGGTGGCTACACCTTC
TRBD1 . TRBJ1-6 TRBV19 CASSRDRARSSYNSPLHF TGTGCCAGCAGCCGGGACAGGGCAAGGAGCTCCTATAATTCACCCCTCCACTTT
TRBD1 . TRBJ1-2 TRBV10-3 CAIRDGTGANYGYTF TGTGCCATCAGGGACGGGACAGGTGCTAACTATGGCTACACCTTC
. . TRBJ2-4 TRBV5-4 CASSLGTPGNIQYF TGTGCCAGCAGCCTGGGGACCCCTGGGAACATTCAGTACTTC
. . TRBJ2-1 TRBV5-1 CASSSVAVYNEQFF TGCGCCAGCAGCTCGGTAGCGGTTTACAATGAGCAGTTCTTC
. . TRBJ1-6 TRBV27 CASSSHGGSSYNSPLHF TGTGCCAGCAGCTCTCACGGGGGAAGCTCCTATAATTCACCCCTCCACTTT
TRBD1 . TRBJ1-2 TRBV29-1 CSVEGTGFNYGYTF TGCAGCGTTGAGGGGACAGGGTTCAACTATGGCTACACCTTC
TRBD1 . TRBJ1-6 TRBV2 CASSAQGGGNSPLHF TGTGCCAGCAGTGCACAGGGGGGAGGTAATTCACCCCTCCACTTT
. . TRBJ1-4 TRBV7-3 CASSLGSGSVNEKLFF TGTGCCAGCAGCTTAGGTTCGGGGTCAGTTAATGAAAAACTGTTTTTT
. . TRBJ1-3 TRBV9 CASSVGPDGASGNTIYF TGTGCCAGCAGCGTTGGCCCTGACGGTGCCTCTGGAAACACCATATATTTT
. once TRBJ2-3 TRBV7-9 CASLHRSQTDTQYF TGTGCCAGCTTACACCGAAGCCAGACAGATACGCAGTATTTT
TRBD1 . TRBJ1-1 TRBV27 CASSLTTGGSEAFF TGTGCCAGCAGTTTGACGACAGGGGGCTCTGAAGCTTTCTTT
TRBD2 . TRBJ2-2 TRBV5-1 CASSFSGTRDTGELFF TGCGCCAGCAGCTTCTCCGGGACTAGGGACACCGGGGAGCTGTTTTTT
TRBD2 . TRBJ2-3 TRBV7-9 CASSPTSGRTPDTQYF TGTGCCAGCAGCCCAACTAGCGGGAGGACCCCAGATACGCAGTATTTT
TRBD2 . TRBJ2-3 TRBV11-2 CASSLRAGGTDTQYF TGTGCCAGCAGCCTCAGAGCGGGAGGCACAGATACGCAGTATTTT
. . TRBJ2-3 TRBV10-3 CAISSRPGQTSGDTQYF TGTGCCATCAGTTCTCGTCCGGGACAAACGTCAGGGGATACGCAGTATTTT
TRBD1 once TRBJ1-2 TRBV6-7 CANSYSRTGGSDYGYTF TGTGCCAACAGTTACTCCCGGACAGGGGGCTCGGACTATGGCTACACCTTC
. . TRBJ1-5 TRBV5-5 CASSLEQGPQHF TGTGCCAGCAGCTTGGAGCAGGGGCCCCAGCATTTT
TRBD1 . TRBJ2-3 TRBV7-2 CASSYRDRGQDTQYF TGTGCCAGCAGCTACCGGGACAGGGGGCAAGATACGCAGTATTTT
. few TRBJ1-4 TRBV7-9 CASSFGTAFNEKLFF TGTGCCAGCAGCTTCGGGACGGCCTTTAATGAAAAACTGTTTTTT
TRBD1 . TRBJ1-2 TRBV6-5 CASKLQGGKGDGYTF TGTGCCAGCAAGTTGCAGGGGGGTAAGGGGGATGGCTACACCTTC
TRBD2 . TRBJ2-1 TRBV28 CASSIPGLGHNEQFF TGTGCCAGCAGTATTCCGGGACTAGGCCACAATGAGCAGTTCTTC
. . TRBJ1-4 TRBV5-4 CASTPGGTNEKLFF TGTGCCTCTACTCCGGGGGGGACTAATGAAAAACTGTTTTTT
. . TRBJ2-7 TRBV11-1 CASSLFRAGSYYEQYF TGTGCCAGCAGCTTATTCAGGGCGGGCTCCTACTACGAGCAGTACTTC
. . TRBJ1-5 TRBV10-2 CASGRSGQPQHF TGCGCCAGTGGGAGGTCTGGTCAGCCCCAGCATTTT
TRBD2 . TRBJ2-5 TRBV11-2 CASSYERTSGRETQYF TGTGCCAGCAGCTACGAACGGACTAGCGGAAGGGAGACCCAGTACTTC
TRBD1 . TRBJ2-7 TRBV10-1 CASSDPGTGGSYEQYF TGCGCCAGCAGTGATCCCGGGACAGGGGGATCCTACGAGCAGTACTTC
. . TRBJ1-2 TRBV10-3 CAISESGGGYGYTF TGTGCCATCAGTGAGTCTGGGGGAGGATATGGCTACACCTTC
TRBD1 . TRBJ1-2 TRBV11-2 CASSLDLRTGGDYGYTF TGTGCCAGCAGCTTAGATTTAAGGACAGGGGGCGACTATGGCTACACCTTC
TRBD1 . TRBJ1-2 TRBV5-1 CASSLGDREAYGYTF TGCGCCAGCAGCTTGGGGGACAGAGAGGCCTATGGCTACACCTTC
. . TRBJ1-5 TRBV6-5 CASSYGGRANQPQHF TGTGCCAGCAGTTACGGGGGACGTGCCAATCAGCCCCAGCATTTT
. . TRBJ1-5 TRBV28 CASSFSLGNQPQHF TGTGCCAGCAGTTTCTCTTTAGGGAATCAGCCCCAGCATTTT
. . TRBJ2-6 TRBV6-5 CAVSSGANVLTF TGTGCCGTCAGCTCTGGGGCCAACGTCCTGACTTTC
TRBD1 . TRBJ1-4 TRBV7-2 CASSSMTRTGGEKLFF TGTGCCAGCAGCTCTATGACTCGGACAGGTGGCGAAAAACTGTTTTTT
TRBD1 . TRBJ2-7 TRBV4-3 CASSRDRVYEQYF TGCGCCAGCAGCCGAGACAGGGTATACGAGCAGTACTTC
. . TRBJ1-3 TRBV5-5 CASMRGSGNTIYF TGTGCCAGCATGAGGGGCTCTGGAAACACCATATATTTT
. . TRBJ1-1 TRBV10-3 CAISDSGVGTEAFF TGTGCCATCAGTGACTCAGGGGTGGGGACTGAAGCTTTCTTT